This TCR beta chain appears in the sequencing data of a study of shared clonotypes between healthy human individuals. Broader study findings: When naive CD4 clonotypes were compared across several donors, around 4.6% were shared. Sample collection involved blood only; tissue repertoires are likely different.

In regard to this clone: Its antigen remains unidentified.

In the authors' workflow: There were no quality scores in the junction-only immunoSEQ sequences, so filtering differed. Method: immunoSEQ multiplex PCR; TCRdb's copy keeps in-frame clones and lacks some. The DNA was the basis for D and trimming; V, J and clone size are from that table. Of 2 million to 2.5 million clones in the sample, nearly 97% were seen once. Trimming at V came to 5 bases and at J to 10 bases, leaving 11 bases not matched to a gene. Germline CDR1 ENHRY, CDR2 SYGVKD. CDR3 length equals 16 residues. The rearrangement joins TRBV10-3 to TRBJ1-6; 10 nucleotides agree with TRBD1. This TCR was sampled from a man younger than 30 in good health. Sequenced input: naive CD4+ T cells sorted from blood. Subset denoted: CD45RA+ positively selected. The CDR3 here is CAISPSRGTGVSPLHF. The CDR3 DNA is TGTGCCATCAGTCCCAGTAGGGGGACAGGGGTATCACCCCTCCACTTT.